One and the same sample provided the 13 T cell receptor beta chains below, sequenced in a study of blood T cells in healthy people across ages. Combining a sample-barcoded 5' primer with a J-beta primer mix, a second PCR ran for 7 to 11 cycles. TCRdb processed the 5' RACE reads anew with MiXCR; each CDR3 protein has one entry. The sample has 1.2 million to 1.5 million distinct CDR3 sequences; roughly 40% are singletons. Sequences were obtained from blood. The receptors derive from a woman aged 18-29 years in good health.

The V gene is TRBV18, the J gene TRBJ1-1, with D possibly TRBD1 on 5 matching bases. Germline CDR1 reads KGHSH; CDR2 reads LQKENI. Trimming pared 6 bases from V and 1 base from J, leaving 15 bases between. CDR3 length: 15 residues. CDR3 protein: CASSPKVQGNTEAFF. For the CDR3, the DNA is TGTGCCAGCTCGCCTAAGGTCCAGGGGAACACTGAAGCTTTCTTT.

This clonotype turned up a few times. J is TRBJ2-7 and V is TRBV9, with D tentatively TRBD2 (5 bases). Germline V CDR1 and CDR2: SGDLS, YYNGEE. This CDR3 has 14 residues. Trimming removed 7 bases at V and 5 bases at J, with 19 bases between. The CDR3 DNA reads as TGTGCCAGCTCCCCGTCGGTAGAGGGCCACGAGCAGTACTTC. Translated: CASSPSVEGHEQYF.

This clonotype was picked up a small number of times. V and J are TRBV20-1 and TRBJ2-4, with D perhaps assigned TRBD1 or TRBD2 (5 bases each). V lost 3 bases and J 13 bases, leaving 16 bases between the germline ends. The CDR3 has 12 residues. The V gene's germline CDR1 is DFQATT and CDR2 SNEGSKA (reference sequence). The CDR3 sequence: CSARGRDGEQYF. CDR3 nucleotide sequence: TGCAGTGCTAGGGGCAGGGACGGAGAGCAGTACTTC.

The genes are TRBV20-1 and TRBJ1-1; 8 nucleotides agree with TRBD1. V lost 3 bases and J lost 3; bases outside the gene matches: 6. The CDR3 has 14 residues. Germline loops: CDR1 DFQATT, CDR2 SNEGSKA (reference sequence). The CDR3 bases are TGCAGTGCTAGGCAGGGGGCTTTGGACACTGAAGCTTTCTTT. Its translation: CSARQGALDTEAFF.

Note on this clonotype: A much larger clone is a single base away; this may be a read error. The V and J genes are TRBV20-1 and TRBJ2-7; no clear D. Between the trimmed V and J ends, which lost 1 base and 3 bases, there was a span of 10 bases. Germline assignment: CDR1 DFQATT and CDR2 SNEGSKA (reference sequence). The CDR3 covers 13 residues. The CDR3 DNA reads TGCAGTGCTAGAGGGCTAGTGGACTACGAGCAGTACTTC. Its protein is CSARGLVDYEQYF.

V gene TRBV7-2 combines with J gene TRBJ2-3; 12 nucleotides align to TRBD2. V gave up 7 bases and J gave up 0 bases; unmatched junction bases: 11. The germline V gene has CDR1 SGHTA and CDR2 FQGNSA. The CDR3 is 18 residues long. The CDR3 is CASIPRASGRVSTDTQYF. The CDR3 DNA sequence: TGTGCCAGCATCCCCCGGGCTAGCGGGAGGGTAAGCACAGATACGCAGTATTTT.

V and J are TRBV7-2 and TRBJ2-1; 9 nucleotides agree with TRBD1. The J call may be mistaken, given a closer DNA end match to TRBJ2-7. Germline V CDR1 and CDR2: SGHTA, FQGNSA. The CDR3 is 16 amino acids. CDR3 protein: CASSSGTGRSYNEQYF. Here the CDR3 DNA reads TGTGCCAGCAGCTCCGGGACAGGGCGCTCCTACAATGAGCAGTACTTC.

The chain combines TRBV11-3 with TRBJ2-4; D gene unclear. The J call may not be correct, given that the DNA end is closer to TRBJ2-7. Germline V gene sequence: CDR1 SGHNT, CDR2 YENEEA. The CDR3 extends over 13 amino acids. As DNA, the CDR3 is TGTGCCAGCAGCTCCCGGGTTACGAACGAGCAGTACTTC. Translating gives CASSSRVTNEQYF.

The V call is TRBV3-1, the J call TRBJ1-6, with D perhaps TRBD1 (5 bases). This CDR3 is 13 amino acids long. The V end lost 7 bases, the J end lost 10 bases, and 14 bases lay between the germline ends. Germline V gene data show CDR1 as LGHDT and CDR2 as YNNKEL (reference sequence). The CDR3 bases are TGTGCCAGCACGGACCTAGGGGAATCACCCCTCCACTTT. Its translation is CASTDLGESPLHF. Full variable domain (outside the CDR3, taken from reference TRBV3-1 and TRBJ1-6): DTAVSQTPKYLVTQMGNDKSIKCEQNLGHDTMYWYKQDSKKFLKIMFSYNNKELIINETVPNRFSPKSPDKAHLNLHINSLELGDSAVYFCASTDLGESPLHFGNGTRLTVT.

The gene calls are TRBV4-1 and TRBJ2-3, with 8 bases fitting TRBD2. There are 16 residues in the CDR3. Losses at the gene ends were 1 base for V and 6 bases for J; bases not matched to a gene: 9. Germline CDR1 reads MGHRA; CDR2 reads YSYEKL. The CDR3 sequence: CASSQGLSGGGDTQYF. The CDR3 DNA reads TGCGCCAGCAGCCAAGGCCTCAGCGGGGGAGGGGATACGCAGTATTTT.

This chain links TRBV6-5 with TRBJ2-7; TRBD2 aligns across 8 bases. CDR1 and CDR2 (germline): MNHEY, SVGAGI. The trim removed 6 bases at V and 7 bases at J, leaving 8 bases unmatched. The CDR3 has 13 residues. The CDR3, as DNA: TGTGCCAGCAGAAGGCTAGCGGGCTTGGAGCAGTACTTC. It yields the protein CASRRLAGLEQYF.

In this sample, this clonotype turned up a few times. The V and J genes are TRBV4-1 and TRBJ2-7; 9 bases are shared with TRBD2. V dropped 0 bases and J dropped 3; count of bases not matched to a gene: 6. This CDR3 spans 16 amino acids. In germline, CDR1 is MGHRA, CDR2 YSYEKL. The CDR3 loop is CASSQDRASGVYEQYF. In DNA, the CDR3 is TGCGCCAGCAGCCAAGATCGGGCTAGCGGGGTCTACGAGCAGTACTTC.

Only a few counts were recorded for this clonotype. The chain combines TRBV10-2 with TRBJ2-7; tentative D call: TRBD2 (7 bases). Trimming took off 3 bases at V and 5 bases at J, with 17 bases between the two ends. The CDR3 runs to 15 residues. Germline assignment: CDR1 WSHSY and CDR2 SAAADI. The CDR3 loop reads CASSEIGGALDEQYF. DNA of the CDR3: TGCGCCAGCAGTGAAATTGGGGGGGCTCTGGACGAGCAGTACTTC.